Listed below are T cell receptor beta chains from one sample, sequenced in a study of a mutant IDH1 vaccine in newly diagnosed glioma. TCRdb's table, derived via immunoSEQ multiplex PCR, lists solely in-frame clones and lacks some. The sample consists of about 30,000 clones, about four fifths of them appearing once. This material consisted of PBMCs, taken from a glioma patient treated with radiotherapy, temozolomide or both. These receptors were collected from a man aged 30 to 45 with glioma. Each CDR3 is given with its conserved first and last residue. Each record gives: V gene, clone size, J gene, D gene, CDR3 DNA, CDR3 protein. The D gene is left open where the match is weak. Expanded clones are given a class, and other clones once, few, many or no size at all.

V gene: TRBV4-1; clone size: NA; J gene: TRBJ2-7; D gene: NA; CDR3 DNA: TGCGCCAGCAGCCAAGTGGGCGGATCAGGGGAGCAGTACTTC; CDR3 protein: CASSQVGGSGEQYF
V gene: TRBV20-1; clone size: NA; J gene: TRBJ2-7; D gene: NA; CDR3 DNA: TGCAGTGCTAGCTCCTACGAGCAGTACTTC; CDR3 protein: CSASSYEQYF
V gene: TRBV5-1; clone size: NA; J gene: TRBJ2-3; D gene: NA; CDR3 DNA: TGCGCCAGCAGGTCCGGTTTGGGGCGGGCCAGTGACACAGATACGCAGTATTTT; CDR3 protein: CASRSGLGRASDTDTQYF
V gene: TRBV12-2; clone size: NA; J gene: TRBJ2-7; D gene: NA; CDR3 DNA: TGTGCAAGTCGCTTAGAGTGGGGGGGACAGGGGGATTCCTACGAGCAGTACTTC; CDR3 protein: CASRLEWGGQGDSYEQYF
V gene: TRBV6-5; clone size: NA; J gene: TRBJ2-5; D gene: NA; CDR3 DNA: TGTGCCAGCGCTGGCCGGAGCGGTTTCCGAGAGACCCAGTACTTC; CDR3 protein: CASAGRSGFRETQYF
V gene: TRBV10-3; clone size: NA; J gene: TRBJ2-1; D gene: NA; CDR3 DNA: TGTGCCATCAGTGAGACAGGCTACAATGAGCAGTTCTTC; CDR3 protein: CAISETGYNEQFF
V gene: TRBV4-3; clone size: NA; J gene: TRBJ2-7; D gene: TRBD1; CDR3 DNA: TGCGCCAGCAGCCAGGGGACAGGGTCCCACGAGCAGTACTTC; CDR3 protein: CASSQGTGSHEQYF
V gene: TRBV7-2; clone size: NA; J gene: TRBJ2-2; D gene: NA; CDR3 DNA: TGTGCCAGCAGCTTAGTTCGAAGAAACACCGGGGAGCTGTTTTTT; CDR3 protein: CASSLVRRNTGELFF
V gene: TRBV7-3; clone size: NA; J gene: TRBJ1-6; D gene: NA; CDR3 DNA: TGTGCCAGCAGCTTAATTCCCAATTCACCCCTCCACTTT; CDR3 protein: CASSLIPNSPLHF
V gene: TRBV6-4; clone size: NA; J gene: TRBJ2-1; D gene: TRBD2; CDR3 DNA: TGTGCCAGCAGTGAGCGGGGGGGCTCCTACAATGAGCAGTTCTTC; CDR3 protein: CASSERGGSYNEQFF
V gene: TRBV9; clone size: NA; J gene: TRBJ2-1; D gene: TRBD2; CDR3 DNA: TGTGCCAGCAGCGTCAGGTCTAGCGGGAGGCAGGGTGAGCAGTTCTTC; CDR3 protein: CASSVRSSGRQGEQFF
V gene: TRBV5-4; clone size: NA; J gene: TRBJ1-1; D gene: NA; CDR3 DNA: TGTGCCAGCAGTTTCACGCAGCCTTTGAACACTGAAGCTTTCTTT; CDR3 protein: CASSFTQPLNTEAFF
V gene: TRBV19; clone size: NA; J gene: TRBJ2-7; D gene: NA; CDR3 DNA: TGTGCCAGTAGTAGGACGGCGGCTTCCTACGAGCAGTACTTC; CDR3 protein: CASSRTAASYEQYF
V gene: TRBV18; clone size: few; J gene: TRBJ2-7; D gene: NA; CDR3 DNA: TGTGCCAGCTCACCACTGATGGGGAGGAGCTCCTACGAGCAGTACTTC; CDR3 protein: CASSPLMGRSSYEQYF
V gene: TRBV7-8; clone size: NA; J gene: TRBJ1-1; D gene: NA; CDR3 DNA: TGTGCCAGCAGCTTATCAGTGGGGGGTAAAGGCACTGAAGCTTTCTTT; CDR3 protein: CASSLSVGGKGTEAFF
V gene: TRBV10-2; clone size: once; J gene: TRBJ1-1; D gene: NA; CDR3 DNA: TGCGCCAGCAGTGAAGGGGCGGCACTTACAAACACTGAAGCTTTCTTT; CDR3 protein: CASSEGAALTNTEAFF
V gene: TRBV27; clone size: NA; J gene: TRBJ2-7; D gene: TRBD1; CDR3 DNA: TGTGCCAGCACCTTGAGAGTGGGACAGGGCTACGAGCAGTACTTC; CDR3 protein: CASTLRVGQGYEQYF
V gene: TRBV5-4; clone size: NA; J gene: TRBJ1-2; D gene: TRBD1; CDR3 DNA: TGTGCCAGCAGCTTTGGACAGGACTATGGCTACACCTTC; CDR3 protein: CASSFGQDYGYTF
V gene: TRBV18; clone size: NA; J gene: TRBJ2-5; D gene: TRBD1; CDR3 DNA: TGTGCCAGCTCACCACGGGACAGGGTCGAAGAGACCCAGTACTTC; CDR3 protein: CASSPRDRVEETQYF
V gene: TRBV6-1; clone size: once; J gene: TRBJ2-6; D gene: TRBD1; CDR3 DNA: TGTGCCAGCAGTGCGGACAGGGGGCAAGGTTCAGGGGCCAACGTCCTGACTTTC; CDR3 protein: CASSADRGQGSGANVLTF
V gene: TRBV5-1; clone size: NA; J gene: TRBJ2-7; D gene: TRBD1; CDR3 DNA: TGCGCCAGCAGCTTAGGACAGGGGACCGAGCAGTACTTC; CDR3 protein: CASSLGQGTEQYF
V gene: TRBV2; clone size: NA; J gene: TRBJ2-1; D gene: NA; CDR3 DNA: TGTGCCAGCAGCCCAATGATGGGCTCCTACAATGAGCAGTTCTTC; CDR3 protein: CASSPMMGSYNEQFF
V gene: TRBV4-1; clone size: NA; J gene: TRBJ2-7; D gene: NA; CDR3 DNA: TGCGCCAGCAGCCCCAGGATAGACAGTACCCACGAGCAGTACTTC; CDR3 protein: CASSPRIDSTHEQYF
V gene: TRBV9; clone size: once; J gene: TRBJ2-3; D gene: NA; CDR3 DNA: TGTGCCAGCAGCGTAGATGAGACCATGCAGGGTACGCAGTATTTT; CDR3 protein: CASSVDETMQGTQYF
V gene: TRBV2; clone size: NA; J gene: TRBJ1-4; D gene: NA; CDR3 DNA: TGTGCCAGCAGCCTGACGGACCCAAATGAAAAACTGTTTTTT; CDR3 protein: CASSLTDPNEKLFF
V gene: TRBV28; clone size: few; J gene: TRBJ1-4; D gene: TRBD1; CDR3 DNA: TGTGCCAGCAGGCCAGGGGGAGTTCGGGAAAAACTGTTTTTT; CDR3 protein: CASRPGGVREKLFF
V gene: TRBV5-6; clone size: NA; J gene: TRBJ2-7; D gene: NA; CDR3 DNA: TGTGCCAGCAGCTCCGTGGCCTACGAGCAGTACTTC; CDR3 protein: CASSSVAYEQYF
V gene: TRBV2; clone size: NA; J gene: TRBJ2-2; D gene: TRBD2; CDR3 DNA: TGTGCCAGCAGTTTAACCTCTCCGGGACTAGCGAACACCGGGGAGCTGTTTTTT; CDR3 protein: CASSLTSPGLANTGELFF
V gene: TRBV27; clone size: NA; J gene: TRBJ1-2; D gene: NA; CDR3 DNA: TGTGCCAGCAGTTTAGGGCAGGGCGACTATGGCTACACCTTC; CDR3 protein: CASSLGQGDYGYTF
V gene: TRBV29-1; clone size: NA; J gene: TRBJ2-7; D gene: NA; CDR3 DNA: TGCAGCGTTGATTTAACCGGACAGCAGTACTTC; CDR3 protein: CSVDLTGQQYF
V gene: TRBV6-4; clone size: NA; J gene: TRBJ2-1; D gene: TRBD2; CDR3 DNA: TGTGCCAGCACCATGGTAGCGGGGTACAATGAGCAGTTCTTC; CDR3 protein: CASTMVAGYNEQFF
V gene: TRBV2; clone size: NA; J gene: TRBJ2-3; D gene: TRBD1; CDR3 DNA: TGTGCCAGCAGCACGGACAGGTCTAGCACAGATACGCAGTATTTT; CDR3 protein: CASSTDRSSTDTQYF
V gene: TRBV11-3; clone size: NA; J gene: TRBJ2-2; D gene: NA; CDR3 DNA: TGTGCCAGCAGCGTTTTTGGAGGGGCGGACACCGGGGAGCTGTTTTTT; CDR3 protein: CASSVFGGADTGELFF
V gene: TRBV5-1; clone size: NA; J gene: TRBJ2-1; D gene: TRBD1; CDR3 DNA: TGCGCCAGCAGCTTGGCTGGACAGGGCGTGGATGAGCAGTTCTTC; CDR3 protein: CASSLAGQGVDEQFF
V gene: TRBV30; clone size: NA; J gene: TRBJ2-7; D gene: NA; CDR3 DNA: TGTGCCTCCATAACACTGACCTCTTCCTACGAGCAGTACTTC; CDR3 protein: CASITLTSSYEQYF